The entry below gives a single T cell receptor beta chain sequence along with its context. These data belong to a study of T cells expressing NK-cell markers. Looking at the study overall: The study sequenced eight donors, seven HCMV-seropositive and one seronegative.

TCRdb re-called the 5' RACE reads, yielding one record per CDR3 amino acid sequence without DNA. With a few hundred thousand distinct CDR3 sequences in the sample, the ten largest clones hold around 0.37%. Sequencing used blood T cells: a sorted CD56 or NKG2C T cell subset, CD4+ or CD8+ T cells, or bulk PBMC T cells (not recorded which). The origin of this receptor is a man aged 18 to 30 in good health.

The CDR3 sequence is CASSHRDSSTDTQYF. V usage is TRBV5-1 and J usage is TRBJ2-3; no DNA is available, so the TRBD1 call from TCRdb remains unchecked. The CDR3 has 15 amino acids. The germline V gene has CDR1 SGHRS and CDR2 YFSETQ.